The clone carrying this TCR beta chain was observed at least ten times. Its antigen remains unknown. This entry is derived from a study of metastatic and nonmetastatic thyroid tumors. Study-wide context: For malignant and benign thyroid patients, tumor or nodule tissue and blood were the sources whose repertoires were compared. The study, taken as a whole, reports: Benign nodules reportedly had significantly lower TCR beta diversity than malignant thyroid tumors in blood and tumor.

Every patient was untreated before thyroid surgery. V was shortened by 6 bases and J by 4 bases, with 22 bases between the two germline ends. This CDR3 comprises 16 residues. CDR1 and CDR2 from the germline V gene are DFQATT and SNEGSKA (reference sequence). Original handling: The study took CDR3 differences across clinicopathological groups and made a distant-metastasis classifier for papillary thyroid cancer from them. With MiXCR, TCRdb called clones anew from the PCR reads. These V and J calls derive from TCRdb rather than the authors' analysis. The sample has more than 30,000 clones; roughly 19% are singletons.

The chain combines TRBV20-1 with TRBJ2-1, with a possible D match to TRBD2 (6 bases). The sequencing input was blood. The TCR comes from a female donor with papillary thyroid cancer or a benign thyroid nodule (not recorded which). Some clones in this sample may be carry-over from other donors' samples. CDR3 region: CSATKPEGGTYNEQFF. The CDR3 coding sequence is TGCAGTGCGACAAAACCGGAGGGCGGAACTTACAATGAGCAGTTCTTC.